One sample yielded the 23 T cell receptor beta chains listed below, sequenced in a study of blood T cell repertoires in COVID-19. Sequencing used immunoSEQ multiplex PCR; TCRdb keeps in-frame clones, though not all of them. The sample holds some 200,000 clones, 82% seen once. The source material was PBMCs or T cells enriched from blood (not recorded which). The receptors come from a middle-aged man who had recovered from COVID-19.

The CDR3 coding sequence is TGTGCCAGCAGCCATAGGAACACCGGGGAGCTGTTTTTT. It yields the protein CASSHRNTGELFF. The V call is TRBV14, the J call TRBJ2-2; D is unclear. The V gene lost 3 bases and the J gene lost 1 base, with 3 bases spanning the gap. This CDR3 comprises 13 residues. CDR1 and CDR2 from the germline V gene are SGHDN and FVKESK.

The J gene is TRBJ2-1, the V gene TRBV7-9, with D tentatively TRBD2 (5 bases). The ends were cut back, 2 bases at V and 7 bases at J, with 12 bases in the middle. Germline CDR1 reads SEHNR; CDR2 reads FQNEAQ (reference sequence). CDR3 length: 14 residues. In DNA, the CDR3 is TGTGCCAGCAGCTTAACTAGTAAGCTGAATGAGCAGTTCTTC. Encoded protein: CASSLTSKLNEQFF.

The rearrangement joins TRBV7-2 to TRBJ1-1; TRBD1 agrees at 7 bases. Germline V gene data show CDR1 as SGHTA and CDR2 as FQGNSA. The CDR3 length is 16 residues. V lost 4 bases, J lost 4 bases, and 12 bases stayed unmatched. CDR3 nucleotides: TGTGCCAGCAGCTGGGCCCCGGGGACAGCGGCCACTGAAGCTTTCTTT. It translates to CASSWAPGTAATEAFF.

The chain has TRBV5-4 and TRBJ1-2; TRBD1 agrees at 7 bases. This CDR3 spans 13 amino acids. Germline lookup yields CDR1 SGHNT and CDR2 YYREEE (reference sequence). Unmatched junction bases numbered 5, after V lost 3 bases and J lost 6 bases. The CDR3 here is CASSSGQADGYTF. CDR3 DNA: TGTGCCAGCAGCTCCGGACAGGCAGATGGCTACACCTTC.

The chain joins TRBV7-2 to TRBJ2-1; no definite D call. The CDR3 consists of 14 residues. The V and J ends lost 1 base and 8 bases respectively, with 12 bases between them. The germline V gene encodes CDR1 SGHTA and CDR2 FQGNSA. The CDR3 loop is CASSLGPGRYEQFF. The CDR3 coding sequence is TGTGCCAGCAGCTTAGGGCCGGGTCGGTATGAGCAGTTCTTC.

The rearrangement joins TRBV18 to TRBJ2-3; 7 nucleotides agree with TRBD1. This CDR3 is 21 amino acids long. J gave up 2 bases and V 1 base, and 21 bases lay outside the gene matches. The germline CDR1 and CDR2 sequences are KGHSH and LQKENI. The CDR3 sequence is CASSPRFIQTSGQRLTDTQYF. Written as DNA, the CDR3 is TGTGCCAGCTCACCACGGTTTATACAGACGTCGGGACAGAGACTCACAGATACGCAGTATTTT.

This chain links TRBV9 with TRBJ2-6; tentatively, D is TRBD1 (6 bases). The CDR3 loop spans 15 amino acids. Trimming took 4 bases from V and 4 from J, leaving 12 bases between them. The germline CDR1 and CDR2 sequences are SGDLS and YYNGEE. The chain's CDR3 is CASSTQGAGANVLTF. As DNA, the CDR3 is TGTGCCAGCAGCACACAGGGTGCCGGGGCCAACGTCCTGACTTTC.

The genes are TRBV11-2 and TRBJ2-2; D is perhaps TRBD2 (5 bases). The CDR3 has 14 amino acids. Per germline, CDR1 SGHAT and CDR2 FQNNGV. With 6 bases removed from V and 2 bases from J, the gap between germline ends came to 10 bases. This chain's CDR3 is CASRRAVNTGELFF. As DNA, the CDR3 is TGTGCCAGCAGACGAGCGGTAAACACCGGGGAGCTGTTTTTT.

This clone was recorded a few times. CDR3 DNA sequence: TGTGCCAGCGCACAGGGGGTGAGGACTGAAGCTTTCTTT. Its protein is CASAQGVRTEAFF. The chain combines TRBV5-5 with TRBJ1-1, with 8 bases matching TRBD1. With V trimmed by 7 bases and J by 5 bases, 7 bases remained unmatched. Germline assignment: CDR1 SGHKS and CDR2 YYEKEE (reference sequence). This CDR3 contains 13 residues.

V gene TRBV5-4 combines with J gene TRBJ2-5; weak D call: TRBD1 (5 bases). V lost 5 bases and J lost 4, with 18 bases in between. The germline CDR1 and CDR2 sequences are SGHNT and YYREEE (reference sequence). This CDR3 is 15 amino acids long. DNA for the CDR3: TGTGCCAGCAGTTGGGGCAGCGTTTCCGGAGAGACCCAGTACTTC. It is translated as CASSWGSVSGETQYF.

This chain links TRBV10-3 with TRBJ2-3; D is perhaps TRBD2 (6 bases). This CDR3 has 16 amino acids. CDR1 and CDR2 (germline): ENHRY, SYGVKD. Trimming took 7 bases from V and 5 from J, leaving 22 bases between them. The DNA of the CDR3 is TGTGCCATCACGTGGGGCCCCGTGGCGGAGGGAGATACGCAGTATTTT. Protein product: CAITWGPVAEGDTQYF.

The V gene is TRBV19, the J gene TRBJ2-1, with 14 bases lining up with TRBD2. The CDR3 totals 15 residues. The V and J ends lost 6 bases and 5 bases, in that order; junction bases with no gene match: 3. Germline CDR1 is LNHDA and CDR2 is SQIVND (reference sequence). CDR3 region: CASRAGLAGDNEQFF. DNA for the CDR3: TGTGCCAGTAGGGCGGGACTAGCGGGGGACAATGAGCAGTTCTTC.

The V and J genes are TRBV5-1 and TRBJ1-1, with 12 positions matching TRBD1. The V segment lost 4 bases and the J segment 5 bases; nucleotides outside the gene matches: 9. Germline lookup yields CDR1 SGHRS and CDR2 YFSETQ. The CDR3 loop spans 16 amino acids. The CDR3 is CASSPGTGGAGTEAFF. The CDR3 nucleotides are TGCGCCAGCAGCCCCGGGACAGGGGGCGCGGGGACTGAAGCTTTCTTT.

V gene TRBV19 combines with J gene TRBJ2-1; tentative D call: TRBD2 (5 bases). The CDR3 is 14 residues long. Per germline, CDR1 LNHDA and CDR2 SQIVND (reference sequence). V was pared by 3 bases and J by 8 bases, with 14 bases between. The CDR3 region is CASSIVGIADEQFF. The CDR3 DNA sequence: TGTGCCAGTAGTATTGTCGGGATCGCAGATGAGCAGTTCTTC.

The table lists this clone with a few counts. The genes are TRBV7-9 and TRBJ2-2; weak D call: TRBD1 (5 bases). The CDR3 runs to 15 residues. From germline, CDR1 is SEHNR and CDR2 FQNEAQ (reference sequence). Trimming stripped 4 bases from V and 1 base from J, with 10 bases between. Here the CDR3 DNA reads TGTGCCAGCAGCTCCGTTGGACAGAACACCGGGGAGCTGTTTTTT. It encodes CASSSVGQNTGELFF. The full variable domain, completed using reference TRBV7-9 and TRBJ2-2, is DTGVSQNPRHKITKRGQNVTFRCDPISEHNRLYWYRQTLGQGPEFLTYFQNEAQLEKSRLLSDRFSAERPKGSFSTLEIQRTEQGDSAMYLCASSSVGQNTGELFFGEGSRLTVL.

This chain connects TRBV2 to TRBJ2-2; 10 bases agree with TRBD2. V shed 7 bases, J shed 6 bases, and the junction held 5 bases outside the gene matches. The CDR3 runs to 14 residues. Germline V CDR1 and CDR2: SNHLY, FYNNEI. The CDR3 region has the DNA TGTGCCAGCAAGACAAGCGGGAGGGCCGGGGAGCTGTTTTTT. Encoded protein: CASKTSGRAGELFF.

The chain has TRBV6-2 or TRBV6-3 and TRBJ2-1; TRBD1 agrees at 8 bases. The CDR3 is 17 residues long. CDR1 is MNHEY, CDR2 SVGEGT, per germline. The V segment lost 0 bases and the J segment 6 bases; nucleotides outside the gene matches: 10. The CDR3 is CASSYSIQGAPGNEQFF. The CDR3 nucleotides are TGTGCCAGCAGTTACTCGATTCAGGGGGCGCCAGGCAATGAGCAGTTCTTC.

This clone was seen a handful of times. V is TRBV9 and J is TRBJ2-2, with 10 bases aligning to TRBD2. With V trimmed by 2 bases and J by 2 bases, 6 bases remained unmatched. This CDR3 contains 17 residues. CDR1 SGDLS and CDR2 YYNGEE come from the germline V gene. The DNA for the CDR3 is TGTGCCAGCAGCGTTCAACGGACTAGCGGAAACACCGGGGAGCTGTTTTTT. Encoded protein: CASSVQRTSGNTGELFF.

The V and J genes are TRBV19 and TRBJ1-1, with D uncertain. The V and J ends lost 2 bases and 5 bases respectively, with 18 bases between them. Germline CDR1 reads LNHDA; CDR2 reads SQIVND (reference sequence). The CDR3 consists of 16 residues. In DNA, the CDR3 is TGTGCCAGTAGTATACCTCCCCGGGGAGGGAGGACTGAAGCTTTCTTT. Amino acids: CASSIPPRGGRTEAFF.

The V and J genes are TRBV5-1 and TRBJ2-2, with TRBD2 matching 11 bases. V shed 5 bases, J shed 5 bases, and the junction held 5 bases outside the gene matches. The germline V gene encodes CDR1 SGHRS and CDR2 YFSETQ. The CDR3 has 15 residues. CDR3 in DNA: TGCGCCAGCAGAACACTAGCGGGGGATACCGGGGAGCTGTTTTTT. This gives the protein CASRTLAGDTGELFF.

The V call is TRBV20-1, the J call TRBJ2-1, with 7 bases that match TRBD2. Losses at the gene ends were 3 bases for V and 8 bases for J; bases not matched to a gene: 7. Germline CDR1 DFQATT, CDR2 SNEGSKA (reference sequence). There are 13 residues in the CDR3. CDR3 nucleotides: TGCAGTGCTAGTGGCGGGAGAAGAGATGAGCAGTTCTTC. Amino acid sequence: CSASGGRRDEQFF.

The chain has TRBV9 and TRBJ2-5; 7 bases match TRBD1. Germline values: CDR1 SGDLS, CDR2 YYNGEE. This CDR3 has 15 residues. Trimming at V came to 3 bases and at J to 5 bases, leaving 10 bases not matched to a gene. CDR3 sequence: CASSAVGTVSETQYF. The CDR3 DNA follows: TGTGCCAGCAGCGCAGTGGGGACAGTGTCTGAGACCCAGTACTTC.

This clone was seen more than once but under ten times. V and J are TRBV4-1 and TRBJ1-1, with TRBD1 matching 7 bases. The junction had 7 bases not matched to a gene; V was cut back by 4 bases and J by 2 bases. Germline V gene lookup returns CDR1 MGHRA and CDR2 YSYEKL. The CDR3 contains 15 residues. The DNA of the CDR3 is TGCGCCAGCAGCCGGATAGACAGGGAAAACACTGAAGCTTTCTTT. Its translation is CASSRIDRENTEAFF.